The following is a T cell receptor (beta chain) sequence with its context. Run at survey level, the immunoSEQ assay was version v3.0. TCRdb's copy holds only in-frame clones and misses some; the assay was immunoSEQ multiplex PCR. The sample carries around 30,000 clones, 84% recorded once. Prior to DNA extraction, the samples held roughly 0.85-11 million cryopreserved PBMC. The data belong to a study of long-term antiretroviral therapy in people with HIV. Germline CDR1 reads SGHRS; CDR2 reads YFSETQ. Trimming removed 10 bases from V and 3 bases from J, with 16 bases in between. This CDR3 region has 13 residues.

V and J are TRBV5-1 and TRBJ1-1; no reliable D call. The receptor was isolated from a man younger than 35 with HIV. This sample comprised unsorted PBMCs, obtained 0.4 years after starting antiretroviral therapy. CDR3 residues: CAGREDLDTEAFF. The CDR3 DNA reads TGCGCCGGGAGGGAAGATCTTGACACTGAAGCTTTCTTT.